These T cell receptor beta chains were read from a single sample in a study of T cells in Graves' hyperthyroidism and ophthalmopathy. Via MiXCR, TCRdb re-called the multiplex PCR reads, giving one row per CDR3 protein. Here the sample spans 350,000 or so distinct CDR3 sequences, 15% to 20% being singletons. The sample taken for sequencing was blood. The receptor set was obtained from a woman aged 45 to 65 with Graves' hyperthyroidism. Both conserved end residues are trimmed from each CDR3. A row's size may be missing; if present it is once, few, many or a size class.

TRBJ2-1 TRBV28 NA ASSYGPEGQF
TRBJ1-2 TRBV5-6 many ASSLASWSGGYGYT
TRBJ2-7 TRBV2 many ASSEVGGGRSGTGEQY
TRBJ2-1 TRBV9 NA ASSDPGGVNEQF
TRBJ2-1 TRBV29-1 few GVTGSSYNEQF
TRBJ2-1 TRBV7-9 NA ASSLTGLAGGTVNEQF
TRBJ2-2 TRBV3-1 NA ASSQDGEQGATGELF
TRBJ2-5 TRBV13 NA ASSIAGGRETQY
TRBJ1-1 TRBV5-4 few ASSPGQVVMNTEAF
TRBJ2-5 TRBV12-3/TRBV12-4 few ASRTEGETQY
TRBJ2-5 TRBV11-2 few ASSHDSLRETQY
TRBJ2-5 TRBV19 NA ASSIDSAGGQETQY
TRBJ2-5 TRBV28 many ASSPPTSVFETQY
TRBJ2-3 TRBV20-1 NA SARGGAPDTQY
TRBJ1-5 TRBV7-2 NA ASSLMGAEGQPQH
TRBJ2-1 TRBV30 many AWSVPTSGSGGEQF
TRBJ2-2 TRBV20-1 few SARASGRFGAGELF
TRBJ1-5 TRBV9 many APSPLRGPRYSNQPQH
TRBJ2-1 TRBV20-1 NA SAARGLAGGFSYNEQF
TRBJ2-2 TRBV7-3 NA ASRIAGNTGELF